The 29 T cell receptor beta chains reported below all come from one sample, sequenced in a study of cytomegalovirus exposure and HLA in healthy donors. Vbeta (60) and Jbeta (13) primers were used in the PCR. Method: immunoSEQ multiplex PCR; TCRdb's copy keeps in-frame clones and lacks some. This sample has roughly 71,000 clones; 62% occur once, and the top ten carry approximately 2.8%. Sample: PBMCs. All receptors come from a man in his thirties or forties in good health and CMV-seronegative.

V usage is TRBV2 and J usage is TRBJ1-5, with D perhaps TRBD1 (6 bases). V was trimmed by 7 bases and J by 0 bases, leaving 13 bases between them. CDR1 and CDR2 from the germline V gene are SNHLY and FYNNEI. The CDR3 contains 15 residues. This chain's CDR3 is CASTAGEYSNQPQHF. The CDR3 DNA sequence: TGTGCCAGCACCGCAGGGGAATATAGCAATCAGCCCCAGCATTTT. Based on the CDR3 plus reference TRBV2 and TRBJ1-5, the full variable domain is EPEVTQTPSHQVTQMGQEVILRCVPISNHLYFYWYRQILGQKVEFLVSFYNNEISEKSEIFDDQFSVERPDGSNFTLKIRSTKLEDSAMYFCASTAGEYSNQPQHFGDGTRLSIL.

The sample holds a few counts of this clone. The V gene is TRBV7-9, the J gene TRBJ1-6; 8 nucleotides line up with TRBD1. Germline loops: CDR1 SEHNR, CDR2 FQNEAQ (reference sequence). Losses at the gene ends were 5 bases for V and 7 bases for J; bases not matched to a gene: 7. This CDR3 has 15 residues. The CDR3 here is CASSAGQGGNSPLHF. As DNA, the CDR3 is TGTGCCAGCAGCGCAGGACAGGGAGGCAATTCACCCCTCCACTTT.

CDR3 nucleotides: TGCGCCAGCAGCTCCAGTGGGGGGGGGACTGAAGCTTTCTTT. It codes for CASSSSGGGTEAFF. The chain recombines TRBV5-1 with TRBJ1-1; perhaps TRBD1 as D (5 bases). CDR3 length: 14 residues. The germline V and J ends were trimmed by 3 bases and 5 bases, with 14 bases remaining between them. Germline CDR1 SGHRS, CDR2 YFSETQ.

The V call is TRBV2, the J call TRBJ1-2; D possibly corresponds to TRBD1 (5 bases). Looked up from germline, CDR1 is SNHLY and CDR2 is FYNNEI. The CDR3 is 18 residues long. Trimming left V 0 bases short and J 7 bases short, with 24 bases between. CDR3 region: CASSEAAYRVGVRSGYTF. The CDR3, as DNA: TGTGCCAGCAGTGAAGCAGCCTATAGGGTAGGGGTTCGGAGTGGCTACACCTTC.

The chain employs TRBV5-1 and TRBJ2-3, with 7 bases lining up with TRBD2. This CDR3 contains 13 residues. The germline gives CDR1 SGHRS, CDR2 YFSETQ. V was clipped by 1 base and J by 6 bases; unmatched bases: 2. CDR3 bases: TGCGCCAGCAGCTTGCGGGGGGTGGATACGCAGTATTTT. It yields the protein CASSLRGVDTQYF. The variable domain in full, with the rest retrieved from reference TRBV5-1 and TRBJ2-3, is KAGVTQTPRYLIKTRGQQVTLSCSPISGHRSVSWYQQTPGQGLQFLFEYFSETQRNKGNFPGRFSGRQFSNSRSEMNVSTLELGDSALYLCASSLRGVDTQYFGPGTRLTVL.

The table lists this clone with a count of one. The V call is TRBV9, the J call TRBJ2-2; 12 bases are a match to TRBD1. The V segment lost 4 bases and the J segment 8 bases; nucleotides outside the gene matches: 12. This CDR3 is 17 amino acids long. Germline-derived CDR1 and CDR2 are SGDLS and YYNGEE. The CDR3 DNA reads as TGTGCCAGCAGCTATCCGGGGACAGGGGGCGCGAGGGGGGAGCTGTTTTTT. Translation gives CASSYPGTGGARGELFF.

This CDR3 is CASSSWTGLNTGELFF. For the CDR3, the DNA is TGTGCCAGCAGTTCCTGGACAGGCTTGAACACCGGGGAGCTGTTTTTT. The chain combines TRBV6-5 with TRBJ2-2, with 7 bases aligning to TRBD1. Trimming took 4 bases from V and 1 from J; bases not matched to a gene: 6. The CDR3 totals 16 residues. Germline lookup yields CDR1 MNHEY and CDR2 SVGAGI.

The chain is built from TRBV5-1 and TRBJ2-5, with D possibly being TRBD1 (6 bases). Gene TRBJ2-7 matches the end of the DNA better, so the J call may be wrong. Germline CDR1 and CDR2: SGHRS and YFSETQ. There are 14 residues in the CDR3. Written as DNA, the CDR3 is TGCGCCAGCAGCTTGGAGGGGGTGTCCTACGAGCAGTACTTC. It encodes CASSLEGVSYEQYF.

The chain links TRBV10-3 to TRBJ1-1; D remains unclear. Germline loops: CDR1 ENHRY, CDR2 SYGVKD. CDR3 length: 15 residues. Trimming took 6 bases from V and 6 from J, leaving 20 bases between them. Here the CDR3 reads CAISPERAKVSEAFF. The CDR3 DNA reads TGTGCCATCAGCCCTGAGAGGGCAAAGGTGTCTGAAGCTTTCTTT.

This clone has a handful of counts. The chain couples TRBV6-6 to TRBJ1-4; no clear D gene. Germline loops: CDR1 MNHNY, CDR2 SVGAGI (reference sequence). The CDR3 totals 12 residues. V gave up 6 bases and J gave up 4 bases, with 6 bases separating them. The chain's CDR3 is CASRGVNEKLFF. Written as DNA, the CDR3 is TGTGCCAGCAGGGGCGTTAATGAAAAACTGTTTTTT.

DNA for the CDR3: TGTGCCAGCAGCTTACAGGGGGGTAACAATCAGCCCCAGCATTTT. Translated: CASSLQGGNNQPQHF. V usage is TRBV7-2 and J usage is TRBJ1-5, with TRBD1 matching over 7 bases. CDR3 size: 15 residues. V shed 2 bases, J shed 3 bases, and the junction held 4 bases outside the gene matches. CDR1 is SGHTA and CDR2 is FQGNSA in the germline V gene.

The V gene is TRBV6-5, the J gene TRBJ2-7; weak D call: TRBD1 (5 bases). The CDR3 spans 11 residues. Germline lookup yields CDR1 MNHEY and CDR2 SVGAGI. V was shortened by 7 bases and J by 5 bases, with 9 bases between the two germline ends. The CDR3 nucleotides read TGTGCCAGCAACTCAGGGCACGAGCAGTACTTC. Protein: CASNSGHEQYF.

This clone was seen more than once but under ten times. The chain has TRBV6-1 and TRBJ1-1; weak D call: TRBD1 (5 bases). Trimming shortened V by 1 base and J by 4 bases, and 13 bases separated the two germline ends. CDR1 is MNHNS, CDR2 SASEGT, per germline. This CDR3 has 15 amino acids. The CDR3, as DNA: TGTGCCAGCAGTGAAGAGGTTTCAGGGTTCACTGAAGCTTTCTTT. As protein: CASSEEVSGFTEAFF.

The rearrangement joins TRBV2 to TRBJ1-5, with D possibly matching TRBD1 (5 bases). Germline CDR1 and CDR2: SNHLY and FYNNEI. The CDR3 length is 15 residues. The V end lost 1 base, the J end lost 0 bases, and 7 bases lay between the germline ends. The DNA of the CDR3 is TGTGCCAGCAGTGAAGACAGGTATAGCAATCAGCCCCAGCATTTT. Its protein product is CASSEDRYSNQPQHF.

This clone was detected only a few times. This chain uses TRBV9 with TRBJ2-5; the match to TRBD2 covers 8 bases. The CDR3 length is 17 residues. Per germline, CDR1 SGDLS and CDR2 YYNGEE. V trimming: 0 bases; J trimming: 1 base; junction bases outside the gene matches: 8. CDR3 in DNA: TGTGCCAGCAGCGTAGTGGGGAGCGGGGGTACCCAAGAGACCCAGTACTTC. Amino acid sequence: CASSVVGSGGTQETQYF.

A few counts support this clone. This sequence joins TRBV6-6 and TRBJ1-3; D is unclear. The CDR3 covers 15 residues. The V gene lost 6 bases and the J gene lost 0 bases, with 12 bases spanning the gap. Per the germline V gene, CDR1 is MNHNY and CDR2 is SVGAGI (reference sequence). In DNA form, the CDR3 reads TGTGCCAGCAGCCTGACACCTAACTCTGGAAACACCATATATTTT. It encodes CASSLTPNSGNTIYF.

The V gene is TRBV27, the J gene TRBJ2-5; the D is unclear. The V gene lost 4 bases and the J gene lost 2 bases, with 8 bases spanning the gap. CDR1 is MNHEY, CDR2 SMNVEV, per germline (reference sequence). CDR3 length: 13 amino acids. CDR3 region: CASSSLTQETQYF. The CDR3 bases are TGTGCCAGCAGTTCCCTGACTCAAGAGACCCAGTACTTC.

Turning to this clone: The identical CDR3 is also encoded by other nucleotide sequences in the sample. The gene calls are TRBV6-5 and TRBJ1-1, with a weak D call TRBD1 (6 bases). CDR1 is MNHEY and CDR2 is SVGAGI in the germline V gene. Trimming removed 1 base at V and 3 bases at J, with 9 bases between. CDR3 size: 14 residues. In DNA form, the CDR3 reads TGTGCCAGCAGTTACTGGGGACAAGACACTGAAGCTTTCTTT. Protein product: CASSYWGQDTEAFF.

The V and J genes are TRBV29-1 and TRBJ2-2, with D possibly TRBD1 on 6 matching bases. Germline V lookup: CDR1 SQVTM, CDR2 ANQGSEA. Trimming took 3 bases from V and 0 from J, leaving 11 bases between them. The CDR3 extends over 15 amino acids. The CDR3 DNA sequence: TGCAGCGTTGAGAGCAACAGGGCGAACACCGGGGAGCTGTTTTTT. Translated, it gives CSVESNRANTGELFF.

The chain links TRBV6-5 to TRBJ2-7, with TRBD1 matching over 7 bases. Germline lookup yields CDR1 MNHEY and CDR2 SVGAGI. This CDR3 spans 16 amino acids. The V and J ends lost 4 bases and 0 bases, in that order; junction bases with no gene match: 9. The CDR3 here is CASSSILQGNSYEQYF. DNA of the CDR3: TGTGCCAGCAGTTCAATCCTACAGGGGAACTCCTACGAGCAGTACTTC.

The gene calls are TRBV7-9 and TRBJ2-2; D is possibly TRBD2 (5 bases). The CDR3 extends over 13 amino acids. Per the germline V gene, CDR1 is SEHNR and CDR2 is FQNEAQ (reference sequence). V shed 6 bases and J shed 6 bases, with 11 bases lying between them. The CDR3 DNA reads as TGTGCCAGCAGGGGAGTAGTCGCCGGGGAGCTGTTTTTT. Protein sequence: CASRGVVAGELFF.

The chain couples TRBV9 to TRBJ1-2, with TRBD1 matching over 9 bases. The junction had 0 bases not matched to a gene; V was cut back by 2 bases and J by 4 bases. The CDR3 has 13 amino acids. Per the germline V gene, CDR1 is SGDLS and CDR2 is YYNGEE. The CDR3 DNA reads as TGTGCCAGCAGCGTGGGACAGGGCTATGGCTACACCTTC. This codes for CASSVGQGYGYTF.

This clone was observed a few times. The CDR3 loop reads CASSVAPRGEYGYTF. The DNA of the CDR3 is TGTGCCAGCAGCGTAGCCCCCAGGGGCGAGTATGGCTACACCTTC. The chain carries TRBV9 and TRBJ1-2; a weak D match, TRBD1 (6 bases). The CDR3 totals 15 residues. Germline V lookup: CDR1 SGDLS, CDR2 YYNGEE. The V gene lost 0 bases and the J gene lost 5 bases, with 14 bases spanning the gap.

The chain is built from TRBV10-2 and TRBJ2-1; D gene ambiguous. The germline V and J ends were trimmed by 4 bases and 10 bases, with 8 bases remaining between them. Germline loops: CDR1 WSHSY, CDR2 SAAADI. There are 11 residues in the CDR3. The CDR3 spells CASSVGMEQFF. The DNA for the CDR3 is TGCGCCAGCAGTGTGGGCATGGAGCAGTTCTTC.

V is TRBV4-1 and J is TRBJ2-7, with TRBD1 as a possible D gene (6 bases). Trimming shortened V by 7 bases and J by 2 bases, and 18 bases separated the two germline ends. Germline CDR1 is MGHRA and CDR2 is YSYEKL. The CDR3 has 15 residues. CDR3 in DNA: TGCGCCAGCACCCAGCGCAGGGGCACCACCTACGAGCAGTACTTC. Protein: CASTQRRGTTYEQYF.

The V call is TRBV18, the J call TRBJ1-5; tentative D call: TRBD1 (5 bases). Between the trimmed V and J ends, which lost 3 bases and 9 bases, there was a span of 12 bases. Germline lookup yields CDR1 KGHSH and CDR2 LQKENI. The CDR3 totals 13 residues. The CDR3 bases are TGTGCCAGCTCACCCACCCGCGGGGCGCCCCAGCATTTT. It codes for CASSPTRGAPQHF. Supplemented by reference TRBV18 and TRBJ1-5, the full variable domain reads NAGVMQNPRHLVRRRGQEARLRCSPMKGHSHVYWYRQLPEEGLKFMVYLQKENIIDESGMPKERFSAEFPKEGPSILRIQQVVRGDSAAYFCASSPTRGAPQHFGDGTRLSIL.

CDR3 in amino acids: CASSEALRQGWGTEAFF. CDR3 in DNA: TGTGCCAGCAGTGAAGCACTTCGTCAGGGTTGGGGCACTGAAGCTTTCTTT. This chain uses TRBV2 with TRBJ1-1; a possible D gene is TRBD1 (5 bases). The CDR3 length is 17 residues. The germline V and J ends were trimmed by 0 bases and 4 bases, with 18 bases remaining between them. CDR1 and CDR2 (germline): SNHLY, FYNNEI. The full variable domain, with the rest looked up from reference TRBV2 and TRBJ1-1, is EPEVTQTPSHQVTQMGQEVILRCVPISNHLYFYWYRQILGQKVEFLVSFYNNEISEKSEIFDDQFSVERPDGSNFTLKIRSTKLEDSAMYFCASSEALRQGWGTEAFFGQGTRLTVV.

The chain is built from TRBV5-6 and TRBJ1-1; 9 nucleotides agree with TRBD1. CDR3 length: 19 amino acids. J was trimmed by 0 bases and V by 4 bases; bases with no gene match: 16. Per germline, CDR1 SGHDT and CDR2 YYEEEE. The CDR3: CASSLEIDRGTRLNTEAFF. CDR3 DNA sequence: TGTGCCAGCAGCCTGGAGATAGACAGGGGGACACGGTTGAACACTGAAGCTTTCTTT.

The J gene is TRBJ2-7, the V gene TRBV11-2, with 7 bases identical to TRBD1. The CDR3 loop spans 14 amino acids. Germline V CDR1 and CDR2: SGHAT, FQNNGV. Trimming at V came to 5 bases and at J to 1 base, leaving 5 bases not matched to a gene. The CDR3 nucleotides read TGTGCCAGCAGCCCTCCGGACAGGTCCTACGAGCAGTACTTC. Protein sequence: CASSPPDRSYEQYF.